Following are 16 T cell receptor beta chains from one sample sequenced in a study of radiotherapy plus CTLA-4 blockade in lung cancer. The assay was immunoSEQ multiplex PCR, and TCRdb's table has in-frame clones only and misses some. The sample has about 94,000 clones; roughly 80% are singletons. The source material was peripheral blood, sampled from a patient treated with radiotherapy plus ipilimumab. The receptor source for this set is a human donor with non-small cell lung cancer that progressed on radiotherapy plus ipilimumab.

The genes are TRBV7-8 and TRBJ1-3; D unclear. The CDR3 covers 14 residues. V was pared by 4 bases and J by 9 bases, with 16 bases between. Germline CDR1 and CDR2: SGHVS and FQNEAQ. The CDR3 region is CASSYRRGVGTIYF. DNA for the CDR3: TGTGCCAGCAGCTACCGCCGGGGTGTAGGCACCATATATTTT.

The V gene is TRBV5-4, the J gene TRBJ2-3; unclear D gene. The V gene lost 1 base and the J gene lost 2 bases, with 2 bases spanning the gap. From germline, CDR1 is SGHNT and CDR2 YYREEE (reference sequence). CDR3 length: 12 residues. CDR3 region: CASSLYTDTQYF. The CDR3 DNA is TGTGCCAGCAGCTTGTACACAGATACGCAGTATTTT.

This chain links TRBV19 with TRBJ2-7; TRBD2 matches 8 bases. Germline CDR1 LNHDA, CDR2 SQIVND (reference sequence). The CDR3 has 13 amino acids. The ends lost 6 bases at V and 6 bases at J; junction bases unmatched: 7. The CDR3 loop is CASSVWAGGEQYV. CDR3 in DNA: TGTGCCAGTAGCGTCTGGGCGGGAGGCGAGCAGTACGTC.

This chain uses TRBV5-1 with TRBJ1-1; D might be TRBD1 (6 bases). CDR1 is SGHRS and CDR2 is YFSETQ in the germline V gene. This CDR3 spans 17 amino acids. V shed 4 bases and J shed 1 base, with 20 bases lying between them. CDR3 sequence reads: CASSNTLRTVTNTEAFF. In nucleotides, the CDR3 is TGCGCCAGCAGCAACACACTTAGGACAGTGACGAACACTGAAGCTTTCTTT.

The chain links TRBV7-2 to TRBJ2-5, with a weak D call TRBD2 (7 bases). Germline assignment: CDR1 SGHTA and CDR2 FQGNSA. The CDR3 is made up of 14 amino acids. V dropped 5 bases and J dropped 4 bases, with 14 bases sitting between them. CDR3 DNA: TGTGCCAGCAGCCCTACGGGGGGCCGAGAGACCCAGTACTTC. Protein: CASSPTGGRETQYF.

The gene calls are TRBV28 and TRBJ2-5; TRBD2 matches 16 bases. The germline CDR1 and CDR2 sequences are MDHEN and SYDVKM. The V segment lost 6 bases and the J segment 5 bases; nucleotides outside the gene matches: 9. The CDR3 is 17 residues long. DNA of the CDR3: TGTGCCAGCAGCCCGGGACTAGCGGGAGGGCGGGGGGAGACCCAGTACTTC. This gives the protein CASSPGLAGGRGETQYF.

V usage is TRBV6-1 and J usage is TRBJ2-7; 9 bases line up with TRBD2. Per germline, CDR1 MNHNS and CDR2 SASEGT. The CDR3 length is 14 residues. V dropped 5 bases and J dropped 2; count of bases not matched to a gene: 4. CDR3 protein: CASSKLAGAYEQYF. The CDR3 DNA sequence: TGTGCCAGCAGTAAACTAGCGGGCGCCTACGAGCAGTACTTC.

The chain couples TRBV7-2 to TRBJ1-2; D might be TRBD1 (6 bases). The V gene lost 2 bases and the J gene lost 3 bases, with 16 bases spanning the gap. This CDR3 spans 16 amino acids. Germline V CDR1 and CDR2: SGHTA, FQGNSA. For the CDR3, the DNA is TGTGCCAGCAGCTTAAGGGGGAATGGGGGCGACTATGGCTACACCTTC. Translation: CASSLRGNGGDYGYTF.

This chain uses TRBV5-4 with TRBJ2-2; D tentatively reads TRBD1 or TRBD2 (6 bases each). Germline CDR1 and CDR2: SGHNT and YYREEE (reference sequence). CDR3 size: 15 residues. V was pared by 3 bases and J by 4 bases, with 13 bases between. The CDR3 here is CASSWGRGGTGELFF. CDR3 coding DNA: TGTGCCAGCAGCTGGGGGCGGGGCGGCACCGGGGAGCTGTTTTTT.

V usage is TRBV30 and J usage is TRBJ2-2, with D possibly TRBD1 on 6 matching bases. Per germline, CDR1 GTSNPN and CDR2 SVGIG (reference sequence). Trimming stripped 3 bases from V and 1 base from J, with 12 bases between. The CDR3 length is 15 residues. The CDR3 reads CAWRPGHRNTGELFF. The DNA for the CDR3 is TGTGCCTGGAGGCCGGGACACCGGAACACCGGGGAGCTGTTTTTT.

V usage is TRBV19 and J usage is TRBJ2-5; D perhaps matches TRBD1 (6 bases). Trimming took 3 bases from V and 10 from J, leaving 18 bases between them. Germline CDR1 is LNHDA and CDR2 is SQIVND (reference sequence). CDR3 length: 14 amino acids. The CDR3 is CASSIGWGRNDQYF. For the CDR3, the DNA is TGTGCCAGTAGTATCGGGTGGGGGCGCAATGACCAGTACTTC.

The chain carries TRBV2 and TRBJ2-1; D gene unclear. Germline lookup yields CDR1 SNHLY and CDR2 FYNNEI. CDR3 length: 13 residues. V shed 1 base and J shed 9 bases, with 10 bases lying between them. Here the CDR3 reads CASSEDYQVEQFF. The CDR3 nucleotides read TGTGCCAGCAGTGAAGACTACCAGGTTGAGCAGTTCTTC.

V gene TRBV2 combines with J gene TRBJ2-7, with 14 bases aligning to TRBD2. The CDR3 covers 18 residues. Germline loops: CDR1 SNHLY, CDR2 FYNNEI. V shed 2 bases, J shed 2 bases, and the junction held 8 bases outside the gene matches. The CDR3 DNA follows: TGTGCCAGCAGTGAAATGGGACTAGCGGGAGACTCGCCCTACGAGCAGTACTTC. This sequence encodes CASSEMGLAGDSPYEQYF.

The chain has TRBV18 and TRBJ2-7, with 8 bases aligning to TRBD2. This CDR3 is built from 14 residues. Germline V CDR1 and CDR2: KGHSH, LQKENI. The V and J ends lost 4 bases and 5 bases, in that order; junction bases with no gene match: 7. The CDR3: CASSLREGRDEQYF. The CDR3 bases are TGTGCCAGCTCACTACGGGAGGGCCGCGACGAGCAGTACTTC.

On this clone: This sample includes further DNA sequences coding for the same CDR3. The chain has TRBV5-1 and TRBJ2-1; a possible D gene is TRBD1 (6 bases). Germline CDR1 SGHRS, CDR2 YFSETQ. The V end was cut by 0 bases, the J end by 2 bases, with 6 bases between. CDR3 length: 14 residues. The CDR3 nucleotides read TGCGCCAGCAGCTTGGGGACAGCCTACAATGAGCAGTTCTTC. Its translation: CASSLGTAYNEQFF.

The chain is built from TRBV10-1 and TRBJ2-3; 9 bases map to TRBD1. J lost 6 bases, V lost 3 bases, and 10 bases had no gene match. The CDR3 is made up of 16 amino acids. Germline CDR1 is WNHNN and CDR2 is SYGVQD (reference sequence). The CDR3 protein is CASSDSRQGGTDTQYF. CDR3 DNA: TGCGCCAGCAGTGACAGCCGACAGGGGGGGACGGATACGCAGTATTTT.